Shown below are 9 T cell receptor beta chains from a single sample sequenced in a study of blood T cell repertoires in COVID-19. Repertoires were generated with immunoSEQ multiplex PCR, while TCRdb's copy carries only in-frame clones and drops some. The sample has a few hundred thousand clones, around nine tenths seen once. Material: PBMCs or T cells enriched from blood (not recorded which). These receptors were taken from a woman aged 35 to 49 who had been exposed to COVID-19.

V usage is TRBV7-3 and J usage is TRBJ2-2; 12 bases are a match to TRBD2. Germline assignment: CDR1 SGHTA and CDR2 FQGTGA. The CDR3 is 17 residues long. Trimming removed 5 bases from V and 4 bases from J; junction bases left unmatched: 8. CDR3 coding DNA: TGTGCCAGCAGCGACGGGCGGACTAGCGGGGTCACCGGGGAGCTGTTTTTT. Translation: CASSDGRTSGVTGELFF.

This rearrangement joins TRBV30 to TRBJ1-1, with D uncertain. The CDR3 is 12 residues long. Germline V lookup: CDR1 GTSNPN, CDR2 SVGIG (reference sequence). V lost 0 bases and J lost 6, with 8 bases in between. CDR3 in amino acids: CAWSVTSSEAFF. In DNA, the CDR3 is TGTGCCTGGAGTGTTACGAGTTCTGAAGCTTTCTTT. The whole variable domain, remainder taken from reference TRBV30 and TRBJ1-1, is SQTIHQWPATLVQPVGSPLSLECTVEGTSNPNLYWYRQAAGRGLQLLFYSVGIGQISSEVPQNLSASRPQDRQFILSSKKLLLSDSGFYLCAWSVTSSEAFFGQGTRLTVV.

This chain connects TRBV7-9 to TRBJ1-2; 8 bases fit TRBD1. The CDR3 extends over 15 amino acids. V was pared by 5 bases and J by 3 bases, with 8 bases of the junction left unmatched. From germline, CDR1 is SEHNR and CDR2 FQNEAQ (reference sequence). CDR3 sequence (DNA): TGTGCCAGCAGCAGGGACAGGCCGTTCCACTATGGCTACACCTTC. This translates into CASSRDRPFHYGYTF.

This chain connects TRBV9 to TRBJ1-1; TRBD1 might be the D (5 bases). V dropped 5 bases and J dropped 0 bases, with 8 bases sitting between them. This CDR3 has 13 amino acids. Germline CDR1 and CDR2: SGDLS and YYNGEE. The chain's CDR3 is CASSQGMNTEAFF. CDR3 bases: TGTGCCAGCAGTCAGGGCATGAACACTGAAGCTTTCTTT.

This chain links TRBV30 with TRBJ1-1; TRBD1 agrees at 9 bases. This CDR3 comprises 11 residues. Per the germline V gene, CDR1 is GTSNPN and CDR2 is SVGIG (reference sequence). Trimming removed 5 bases from V and 9 bases from J; junction bases left unmatched: 4. The CDR3 protein is CAWPGQGKAFF. The DNA for the CDR3 is TGTGCCTGGCCGGGACAGGGTAAAGCTTTCTTT.

V and J are TRBV27 and TRBJ2-6; D is unresolved. Trimming cost V 4 bases and J 1 base, with 8 bases left between them. CDR1 and CDR2 from the germline V gene are MNHEY and SMNVEV (reference sequence). CDR3 length: 15 residues. In DNA, the CDR3 is TGTGCCAGCAGTTCACTAAATTCTGGGGCCAACGTCCTGACTTTC. Protein: CASSSLNSGANVLTF.

The gene calls are TRBV5-6 and TRBJ1-1, with D maybe TRBD1 (5 bases). This CDR3 region has 16 residues. V was clipped by 5 bases and J by 1 base, with 18 bases between them. The V gene's germline CDR1 is SGHDT and CDR2 YYEEEE. CDR3 nucleotides: TGTGCCAGCAGGTCAATCAGGGCCCTACCGAACACTGAAGCTTTCTTT. Translation gives CASRSIRALPNTEAFF.

This clone occurred a few times. The chain joins TRBV4-1 to TRBJ2-2, with D perhaps TRBD2 (6 bases). Germline loops: CDR1 MGHRA, CDR2 YSYEKL. CDR3 length: 18 residues. Between the trimmed V and J ends, which lost 4 bases and 2 bases, there was a span of 20 bases. This chain's CDR3 is CASSRQFPGTLNTGELFF. For the CDR3, the DNA is TGCGCCAGCAGCCGACAATTTCCCGGGACTCTCAACACCGGGGAGCTGTTTTTT.

This chain joins TRBV7-2 and TRBJ1-1; unclear D gene. The CDR3 sequence is 14 residues long. V lost 1 base, J lost 1 base, and 7 bases lay in between. CDR1 is SGHTA and CDR2 is FQGNSA in the germline V gene. CDR3 in DNA: TGTGCCAGCAGCTTAGGACTTACGAACACTGAAGCTTTCTTT. This translates into CASSLGLTNTEAFF.